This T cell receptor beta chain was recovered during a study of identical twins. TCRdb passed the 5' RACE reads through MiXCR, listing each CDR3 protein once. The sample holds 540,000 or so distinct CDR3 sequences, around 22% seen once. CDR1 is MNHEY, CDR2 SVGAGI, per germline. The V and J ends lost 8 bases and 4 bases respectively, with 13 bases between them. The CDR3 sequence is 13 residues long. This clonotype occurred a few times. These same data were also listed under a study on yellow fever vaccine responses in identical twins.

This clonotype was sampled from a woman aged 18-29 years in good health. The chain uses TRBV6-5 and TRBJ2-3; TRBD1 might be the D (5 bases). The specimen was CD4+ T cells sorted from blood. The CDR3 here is CASGPRVADTQYF. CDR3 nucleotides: TGTGCCAGCGGTCCCAGGGTTGCAGATACGCAGTATTTT.